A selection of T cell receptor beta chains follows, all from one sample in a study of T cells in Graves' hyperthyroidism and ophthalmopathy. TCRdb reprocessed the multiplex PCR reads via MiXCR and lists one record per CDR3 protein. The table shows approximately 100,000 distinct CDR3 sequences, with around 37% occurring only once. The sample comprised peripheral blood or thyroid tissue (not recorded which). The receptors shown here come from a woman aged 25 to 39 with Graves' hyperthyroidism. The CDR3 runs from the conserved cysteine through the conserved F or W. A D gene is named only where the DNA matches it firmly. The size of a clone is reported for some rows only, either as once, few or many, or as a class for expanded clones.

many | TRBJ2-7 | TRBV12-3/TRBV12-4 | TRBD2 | CASSSRLAGREQYF | TGTGCCAGCAGTTCCAGACTAGCGGGCAGAGAGCAGTACTTC
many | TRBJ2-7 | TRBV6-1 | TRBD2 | CASSESETSGSYEQYF | TGTGCCAGCAGTGAAAGTGAGACTAGCGGGAGCTACGAGCAGTACTTC
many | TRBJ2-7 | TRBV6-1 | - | CATAWTEIYEQYF | TGTGCCACCGCCTGGACTGAAATCTACGAGCAGTACTTC
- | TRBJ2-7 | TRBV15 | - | CATSLETDYEQYF | TGTGCCACCAGCCTCGAGACAGACTACGAACAGTACTTC
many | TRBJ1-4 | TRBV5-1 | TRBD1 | CASSLEGQDNEKLFF | TGCGCCAGCAGCTTGGAAGGACAGGATAATGAAAAACTGTTTTTT
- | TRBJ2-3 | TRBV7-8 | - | CASSKSRGLRTDTQYF | TGTGCCAGCAGCAAATCACGGGGACTTCGGACAGATACGCAGTATTTT
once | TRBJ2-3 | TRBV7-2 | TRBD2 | CAGSVGTSPSTDTQYF | TGTGCCGGCAGCGTAGGGACTAGCCCCAGCACAGATACGCAGTATTTT
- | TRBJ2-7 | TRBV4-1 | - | CASSQDRGFYEQYF | TGCGCCAGCAGCCAAGATAGGGGGTTCTACGAGCAGTACTTC
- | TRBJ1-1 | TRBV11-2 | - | CASSSGGVTEAFF | TGTGCCAGCAGCTCCGGGGGGGTCACTGAAGCTTTCTTT
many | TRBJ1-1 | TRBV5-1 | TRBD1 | CASSLYSTGDTEAFF | TGCGCCAGCAGCTTGTATAGCACAGGGGACACTGAAGCTTTCTTT
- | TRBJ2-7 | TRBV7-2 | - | CASSFTGAGEQYF | TGTGCCAGCAGCTTTACGGGAGCGGGCGAGCAGTACTTC
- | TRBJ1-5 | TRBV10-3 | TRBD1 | CAISGTGRRRQPQHF | TGTGCCATCAGTGGGACAGGCCGGAGGAGGCAGCCCCAGCATTTT
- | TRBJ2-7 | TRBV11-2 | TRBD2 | CASSPGLAGADYEQYF | TGTGCCAGCAGCCCCGGACTAGCGGGAGCGGACTACGAGCAGTACTTC
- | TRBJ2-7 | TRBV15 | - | CATSSVRDGDYEQYF | TGTGCCACCAGCAGCGTCCGGGACGGGGACTACGAGCAGTACTTC
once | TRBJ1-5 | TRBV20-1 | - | CSAWSEQGDQPQHF | TGCAGTGCCTGGAGTGAACAGGGCGATCAGCCCCAGCATTTT
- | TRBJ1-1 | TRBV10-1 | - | CASSESGGYAFF | TGCGCCAGCAGTGAGTCGGGCGGTTATGCTTTCTTT
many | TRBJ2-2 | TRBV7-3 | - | CASSPGIYPGELFF | TGTGCCAGCAGCCCCGGGATCTACCCCGGGGAGCTGTTTTTT
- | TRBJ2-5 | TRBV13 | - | CASSSQGNQETQYF | TGTGCCAGCAGCTCCCAGGGTAACCAAGAGACCCAGTACTTC
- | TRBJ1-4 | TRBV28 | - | CASSLSEKLFF | TGTGCCAGCAGTTTATCTGAAAAACTGTTTTTT
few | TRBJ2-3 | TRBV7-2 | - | CASNQGAGGTDTQYF | TGTGCCAGCAACCAAGGGGCAGGGGGCACAGATACGCAGTATTTT
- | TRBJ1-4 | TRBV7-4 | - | CASSLVPVTEKLFF | TGTGCCAGCAGCTTAGTCCCGGTTACTGAAAAACTGTTTTTT
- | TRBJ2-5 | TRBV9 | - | CASSVGGEETQYF | TGTGCCAGCAGCGTAGGCGGGGAGGAGACCCAGTACTTC
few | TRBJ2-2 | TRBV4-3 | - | CASSHKSRLLDSVPACTGELFF | TGCGCCAGCAGCCATAAATCGCGCTTACTAGACAGTGTCCCCGCTTGCACCGGGGAGCTGTTTTTT
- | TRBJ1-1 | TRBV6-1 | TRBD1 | CASSEDTTGRENTEAFF | TGTGCCAGCAGTGAAGATACGACAGGGAGAGAGAACACTGAAGCTTTCTTT
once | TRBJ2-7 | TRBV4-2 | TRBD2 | CARSQEPSGTREQYF | TGTGCCCGCAGCCAAGAGCCTAGCGGGACACGCGAGCAGTACTTC
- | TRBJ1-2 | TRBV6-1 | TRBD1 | CASWDRLYGYTF | TGTGCCAGCTGGGACAGGCTCTATGGCTACACCTTC
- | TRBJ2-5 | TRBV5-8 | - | CASSLVAGNTGETQYF | TGTGCCAGCAGCTTGGTGGCAGGGAACACCGGGGAGACCCAGTACTTC
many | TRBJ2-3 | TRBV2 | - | CASTRLAGGYF | TGTGCCAGCACCCGACTAGCAGGGGGGTATTTT
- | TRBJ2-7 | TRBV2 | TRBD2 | CASSEGETLAGGHEQYF | TGTGCCAGCAGTGAAGGGGAGACTCTAGCGGGAGGACATGAGCAGTACTTC
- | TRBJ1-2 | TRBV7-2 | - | CASTTWDGNYGYTF | TGTGCCAGCACCACCTGGGACGGTAACTACGGCTACACCTTC
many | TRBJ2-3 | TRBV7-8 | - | CASSPLGAPDDTQYF | TGTGCCAGCAGCCCCCTGGGAGCGCCGGATGATACGCAGTATTTT
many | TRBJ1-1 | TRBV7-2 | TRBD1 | CASSPQTGGWNTEAFF | TGTGCCAGCAGCCCCCAGACAGGGGGGTGGAACACTGAAGCTTTCTTT
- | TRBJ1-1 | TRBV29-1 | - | CSVGGGYTEAFF | TGCAGCGTTGGGGGTGGCTACACTGAAGCTTTCTTT
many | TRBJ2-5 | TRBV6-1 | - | CASSEMSAGQETQYF | TGTGCCAGCAGTGAAATGTCCGCGGGACAAGAGACCCAGTACTTC
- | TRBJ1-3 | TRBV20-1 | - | CSASSVGVTTGNTIYF | TGCAGTGCTAGTAGCGTAGGGGTAACAACGGGAAACACCATATATTTT
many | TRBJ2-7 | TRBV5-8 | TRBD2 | CASSLVSASGSHNEQYF | TGTGCCAGCAGCTTGGTGTCGGCTAGCGGGAGTCACAACGAGCAGTACTTC
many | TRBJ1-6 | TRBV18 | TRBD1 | CASSPRDRDSPLHF | TGTGCCAGCTCACCTCGGGACAGGGATTCACCCCTCCACTTT
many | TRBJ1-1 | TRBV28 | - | CASRPLNTEAFF | TGTGCCAGCAGGCCGCTGAACACTGAAGCTTTCTTT
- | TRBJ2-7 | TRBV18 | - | CASSPSRAHYEQYF | TGTGCCAGCTCCCCCTCCAGAGCCCACTACGAGCAGTACTTC
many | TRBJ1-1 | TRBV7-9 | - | CASTLFLRDTEAFF | TGTGCCAGCACCTTATTTTTGAGGGACACTGAAGCTTTCTTT
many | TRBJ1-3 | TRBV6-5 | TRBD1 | CASKVAGQPFSGNTIYF | TGTGCCAGCAAAGTCGCGGGACAGCCTTTTTCTGGAAACACCATATATTTT
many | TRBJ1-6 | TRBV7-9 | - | CASSLGQAYNSPLHF | TGTGCCAGCAGCTTAGGACAGGCTTATAATTCACCCCTCCACTTT
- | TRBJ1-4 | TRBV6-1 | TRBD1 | CASSYHLDRGGEKLFF | TGTGCCAGCAGTTATCACCTGGACAGGGGAGGCGAAAAACTGTTTTTT